Described below is a single T cell receptor beta chain sequence and its context. This receptor's antigen is unknown. No base quality information exists; no much larger clone differs at one position. The data were obtained in a study of cytomegalovirus exposure and HLA in healthy donors (dated by TCRdb to the late 2010s). At the level of the whole study: An earlier analysis of more than 550 of the donors reported 276 Gb of sequence data and 117 million unique TCR beta sequences obtained from approximately 180 million T cells. Typing coverage varied by locus: roughly 629-640 donors for A, B, C, DRB1 and DQB1; under 550 for DQA1; over 600 for DPA1; approximately 470 for DPB1. Approximately 310 gigabases of sequencing data and approximately 84 million unique TCR sequences were included in an early release covering 550 to 650 HLA-typed donors. The study combined high-throughput TCR immunosequencing, statistical association of individual TCRs with disease status, and machine learning to predict cytomegalovirus infection status. Donor age, sex, ethnicity and CMV serostatus were compiled together with the repertoire data. In addition to the first cohort of 666 subjects, a separate validation cohort of some 120 different subjects was used. HLA typing included class I and class II loci at four-digit resolution. The T cell repertoires of under 700 subjects were profiled by immunosequencing and related to cytomegalovirus serostatus. The study aimed to test whether signatures of past pathogen exposure could be identified by cataloging public T cell receptors. A later genetic analysis used genome-wide SNP genotypes for about three fifths of the roughly 700 donors, treating that subset as a discovery cohort. A later analysis re-examined previously published TCR beta repertoires from more than 600 donors and added high-resolution HLA genotyping to investigate patterns of TCR occurrence. All discovery cohort repertoires had been generated using a single sequencing platform. An earlier analysis of 500 to 650 of the donors applied high-throughput TCR beta sequencing to assess whether each TCR beta V gene segment acted as functional or pseudogenic. Among 350 to 400 genotyped donors of the cohort, an average of 235,054 unique TCR beta nucleotide sequences were sequenced per donor, roughly a sixth of them non-productive. Of the 300 to 400 genotyped donors, approximately 83% fell in the genetic ancestry cluster associated with self-reported Caucasian donors. Rather than using new phenotypic data, the later analysis identified candidate immune exposures from TCR beta sequences and from how often those sequences occurred across donors. Five DR-DQ haplotypes were handled as single units for association and clustering because linkage in the cohort was strong. What the authors observed across the whole study: Linkage disequilibrium might explain the correlated functional status among segregating V segments, but an unknown experimental factor could not be ruled out. The 87-base-pair reads could not distinguish some IMGT-functional V segments, including TRBV6-2 and TRBV6-3, so those segments were excluded. In a later genetic analysis, a missense DCLRE1C variant was associated with V-gene and J-gene trimming of TCR beta chains, and the association was replicated in an independent cohort. Approximately 18 rarely observed V segments, including chromosome 9 orphons, were excluded from the earlier analysis of almost 600 of the donors because counts were too low. For the cohort, immune exposure information was limited to CMV serostatus. A later analysis reported that several top co-occurrence clusters appeared linked to parvovirus B19, influenza, CMV and Epstein-Barr virus. Most TCR sequences were seen in very few donors, while some public TCRs were found in many individuals. In both the original and validation cohorts, the classifier was reported to diagnose cytomegalovirus status with high specificity and sensitivity. Specific HLA alleles were associated with 18,000 or so TCR beta sequences at a false discovery rate of 0.05 in a later analysis. Because some donors lacked HLA typing at each locus, the association tests relied only on the typed subset. A further reported finding was that TCR beta sequences accurately predicted the HLA-A and HLA-B alleles for most subjects in the first cohort. In an earlier analysis of around 500 of the donors, most TCR beta V segments appeared in productive rearrangements about 90% or about 30% of the time, broadly matching IMGT annotations. When HLA alleles, especially DR and DQ, strongly co-occurred, TCR associations were difficult to assign to individual alleles. In this cohort, only TCR beta chains were sequenced, and detectable features were limited by the absence of alpha or paired-chain data. Presence/absence analyses assumed roughly uniform sequencing depth across donors, an assumption that may not hold. A later analysis found that HLA-associated TCR beta chains were more clonally expanded and had lower generation probabilities than equally common non-associated chains. The study gave a list of under 200 TCR beta chains associated with cytomegalovirus. A cluster of highly shared sequence variants was judged likely to represent a technical artifact of the sequencing pipeline. According to a later analysis, most CMV-associated TCR beta chains appeared to be HLA-restricted, and the HLA associations seemed to be driven largely by CMV exposure. A few of the identified cytomegalovirus-associated TCR beta chains were confirmed in vitro to be specific for cytomegalovirus antigens. In a later analysis, TCR association rates were found to vary across HLA loci, with the most associated TCRs seen for DRB1 alleles and the fewest for HLA-C alleles. According to the authors, the approach could potentially be generalized to other disease states and immunological phenotypes. Compared with the approximately 600-donor mean, donors in an Asian-associated ancestry cluster had fewer N-insertions in productive TCRs, according to a later genetic analysis.

The cohort consisted of 600 to 750 healthy bone marrow donors. Cohort members were all nominally healthy when sampled, although unrecorded immune exposures were likely present. The donor tested CMV seropositive, placing the donor among the roughly 300 seropositive members of the cohort. A peripheral blood sample was collected from each donor, and TCR beta sequencing was performed on peripheral blood mononuclear cells. Genomic DNA extraction from the blood cell samples was performed with the Qiagen DNeasy Blood Extraction Kit. Receptors were amplified or captured by the immunoSEQ multiplex PCR assay. A mixture of 60 forward primers for TCR Vbeta segments and 13 reverse primers for TCR Jbeta segments was used in the multiplex PCR. The CDR3 region of rearranged TCR beta genes was amplified from genomic DNA by a multiplex PCR assay. On the Illumina HiSeq System, the amplified TCR beta libraries were sequenced as 87-base-pair reads. Per the original workflow: Across the 600 to 700 repertoires, a later analysis counted some 80 million unique TCR beta chains, 9.5 million to 13 million of which were shared by at least two donors. A nearest-neighbor algorithm error-corrected the raw reads and collapsed the reads into unique sequences, merging closely related sequences to remove PCR and sequencing errors. Alignment of CDR3 sequences to IMGT reference sequences was used to assign V, D and J gene segments. For a sequence to be retained, a match of at least six nucleotides was required to both a V gene segment and a J gene segment. Rearrangements were called productive when the CDR3 lacked stop codons and stayed in frame with V and J; all others were non-productive. CDR3 was defined according to IMGT convention as the region running from the second conserved V-encoded cysteine to the conserved J-encoded phenylalanine. The earlier analysis of 450 to 750 of the donors excluded any sequence lacking an unambiguous match to a single V gene segment. In an earlier analysis of some 590 of the donors, a V segment was called functional when productive rearrangements were above 56.7%, and segregating when the standard deviation between donors exceeded 5%. To diagnose cytomegalovirus status from the catalog of TCR beta chain sequences, a statistical classification framework was built. A later analysis assigned V and J genes by comparing TCR nucleotide sequences with IMGT/GENE-DB human TR gene sequences. A later analysis assigned CDR3 sequences and most-parsimonious VDJ recombination scenarios with the TCRdist pipeline. In a later analysis, each TCR beta chain was defined by its CDR3 amino acid sequence together with its V-gene family, and reads without a unique V-gene family were excluded. In a later analysis, 500 to 650 highly shared, low-generation-probability nucleotide sequences were removed to address suspected cross-contamination and a sequencing artifact. In a later analysis, a clonal expansion index for each public chain was calculated from normalized within-repertoire ranks of inferred template counts. Generation probabilities in a later analysis came from a VDJ recombination model fitted to out-of-frame rearrangements, and those results were checked against IGoR. In a later analysis, hypergeometric tests were used to score TCR-TCR, TCR-HLA and TCR-CMV co-occurrence, with a repertoire-size bias correction applied to TCR pairs. A later analysis estimated false discovery rates by permuting HLA or CMV assignments 20 times. In a later analysis, co-occurring TCRs were grouped using DBSCAN, and TCRdist sequence similarity was added for clustering within HLA-allele-positive subsets. Repertoires with fewer than 30,000 or more than 120,000 public chains were left out of co-occurrence clustering, as were about five repertoires with anomalous nucleotide sharing. As stored in TCRdb, this immuneACCESS dataset retains in-frame rearrangements with V and J assigned. A fraction of the clones does not appear; measured against another copy, unresolved V genes explain less than half of the discrepancy, and the remainder lacks a known reason. The D gene and trimming were derived from the DNA, and the V and J assignments and clone size from that table. The sample yields about 110,000 clones; 82% were counted once. Less than 3.5% of the sample rests with the top ten.

CDR1 and CDR2, per the germline V gene, are ENHRY and SYGVKD. The CDR3 goes from the cysteine to the phenylalanine over 13 residues. The DNA shown is the 39-base CDR3, in frame from base 1. V is pared back by 3 bases and J by 5 bases, with 10 bases lying between the germline termini. The chain is assembled from TRBV10-3 and TRBJ1-2, with the D gene call left open. The TCR comes from a man aged 25-40 years in good health and CMV-seropositive. The sample consisted of PBMCs. The nucleotide sequence is given as TGTGCCATCAGTGACCCGGGGTTGTATGGCTACACCTTC. Translated, this is CAISDPGLYGYTF.